One sample yielded the 23 T cell receptor beta chains listed below, sequenced in a study of T cell changes during pregnancy in multiple sclerosis. The assay was immunoSEQ multiplex PCR, and TCRdb's table has in-frame clones only and misses some. Seen here are some 110,000 clones, about 94% observed once, and the top ten hold over 1.5%. Sequencing used peripheral blood, obtained in the third trimester of pregnancy. These receptors all stem from a female donor with multiple sclerosis, enrolled in a pregnancy study.

V and J are TRBV5-1 and TRBJ1-2; TRBD1 might be the D (6 bases). This CDR3 is built from 15 residues. V was pared by 4 bases and J by 7 bases, with 20 bases between. Germline V gives CDR1 SGHRS, CDR2 YFSETQ. CDR3 sequence: CASSRDTDGLGGYTF. The CDR3 DNA follows: TGCGCCAGCAGCCGGGACACGGACGGCTTGGGTGGCTACACCTTC.

The rearrangement joins TRBV29-1 to TRBJ2-5; D is possibly TRBD1 (6 bases). Trimming stripped 7 bases from V and 5 bases from J, with 14 bases between. Germline CDR1 reads SQVTM; CDR2 reads ANQGSEA. CDR3 length: 12 residues. CDR3: CSGSTQGETQYF. For the CDR3, the DNA is TGCAGCGGATCTACGCAGGGGGAGACCCAGTACTTC.

This clone was recorded only once. The chain has TRBV4-1 and TRBJ1-2, with 9 bases matching TRBD1. The junction had 4 bases not matched to a gene; V was cut back by 0 bases and J by 5 bases. Germline assignment: CDR1 MGHRA and CDR2 YSYEKL. The CDR3 length is 15 residues. This CDR3 is CASSQDFGTGYGYTF. The CDR3 DNA reads as TGCGCCAGCAGCCAAGACTTCGGGACAGGGTATGGCTACACCTTC.

The chain recombines TRBV28 with TRBJ2-1; D remains unclear. Germline V gene lookup returns CDR1 MDHEN and CDR2 SYDVKM. CDR3 length equals 14 residues. V gave up 5 bases and J gave up 3 bases, with 11 bases separating them. CDR3 DNA sequence: TGTGCCAGCAGTCTTTTTGAGGTCTACAATGAGCAGTTCTTC. It codes for CASSLFEVYNEQFF.

The chain is built from TRBV4-2 and TRBJ1-5; 8 bases line up with TRBD1. V dropped 4 bases and J dropped 3; count of bases not matched to a gene: 5. This CDR3 spans 15 amino acids. Germline CDR1 and CDR2: LGHNA and YNFKEQ. The CDR3 nucleotides read TGTGCCAGCAGCCCGGGACAGGAGTCCAATCAGCCCCAGCATTTT. This sequence encodes CASSPGQESNQPQHF.

V and J are TRBV28 and TRBJ1-2; D may be TRBD1 (6 bases). The CDR3 is 14 residues long. The germline gives CDR1 MDHEN, CDR2 SYDVKM. The V end lost 6 bases, the J end lost 3 bases, and 14 bases lay between the germline ends. CDR3 sequence: CASSSAGEYYGYTF. The CDR3 DNA reads as TGTGCCAGCAGCTCCGCAGGGGAATACTATGGCTACACCTTC.

The CDR3 DNA is TGTGCCAGCAGCCCCAGGCCCCGGGACATAAGCGAGCAGTACTTC. Translated: CASSPRPRDISEQYF. This rearrangement joins TRBV7-6 to TRBJ2-7; the D gene is possibly TRBD1 (6 bases). The CDR3 covers 15 residues. Germline V lookup: CDR1 SGHVS, CDR2 FNYEAQ. Trimming left V 5 bases short and J 6 bases short, with 20 bases between.

The chain recombines TRBV5-1 with TRBJ2-5; 8 bases agree with TRBD2. V was clipped by 3 bases and J by 2 bases; unmatched bases: 12. The CDR3 totals 17 residues. The germline CDR1 and CDR2 sequences are SGHRS and YFSETQ. CDR3 amino acids: CASSSRVAGRVQETQYF. The CDR3 coding sequence is TGCGCCAGCAGCTCCCGGGTAGCGGGGAGAGTGCAAGAGACCCAGTACTTC.

V gene TRBV7-9 combines with J gene TRBJ1-2; no firm D call. Trimming stripped 4 bases from V and 2 bases from J, with 8 bases between. The CDR3 is 13 residues long. Per the germline V gene, CDR1 is SEHNR and CDR2 is FQNEAQ (reference sequence). CDR3 amino acids: CASSYETNYGYTF. Written as DNA, the CDR3 is TGTGCCAGCAGCTATGAGACAAACTATGGCTACACCTTC.

V is TRBV7-3 and J is TRBJ2-7; 8 bases line up with TRBD1. The CDR3 has 18 residues. Germline V gene sequence: CDR1 SGHTA, CDR2 FQGTGA. Trimming at V came to 5 bases and at J to 1 base, leaving 16 bases not matched to a gene. In DNA form, the CDR3 reads TGTGCCAGCAGCATATTCCGGGACAGGCCTTCCGATTCCTACGAGCAGTACTTC. Translating gives CASSIFRDRPSDSYEQYF. Supplemented by reference TRBV7-3 and TRBJ2-7, the full variable domain reads GAGVSQTPSNKVTEKGKYVELRCDPISGHTALYWYRQSLGQGPEFLIYFQGTGAADDSGLPNDRFFAVRPEGSVSTLKIQRTERGDSAVYLCASSIFRDRPSDSYEQYFGPGTRLTVT.

There are a few counts of this clone. The chain links TRBV7-9 to TRBJ1-1, with 8 bases identical to TRBD1. The CDR3 is made up of 17 amino acids. The V segment lost 4 bases and the J segment 2 bases; nucleotides outside the gene matches: 12. The germline gives CDR1 SEHNR, CDR2 FQNEAQ (reference sequence). CDR3 residues: CASSSPAGDRGNTEAFF. CDR3 sequence (DNA): TGTGCCAGCAGCTCCCCCGCTGGCGACAGGGGAAACACTGAAGCTTTCTTT.

Here the CDR3 DNA reads TGTGCCAGCAGCCAGGGCACTAATGAAAAACTGTTTTTT. Amino acids: CASSQGTNEKLFF. The chain joins TRBV7-2 to TRBJ1-4, with D maybe TRBD1 (5 bases). Trimming removed 5 bases from V and 2 bases from J, with 6 bases in between. CDR1 SGHTA and CDR2 FQGNSA come from the germline V gene. This CDR3 spans 13 amino acids. Supplemented by reference TRBV7-2 and TRBJ1-4, the full variable domain reads GAGVSQSPSNKVTEKGKDVELRCDPISGHTALYWYRQSLGQGLEFLIYFQGNSAPDKSGLPSDRFSAERTGGSVSTLTIQRTQQEDSAVYLCASSQGTNEKLFFGSGTQLSVL.

The chain uses TRBV4-1 and TRBJ1-1; 7 bases are a match to TRBD1. Germline CDR1 is MGHRA and CDR2 is YSYEKL. V was pared by 2 bases and J by 4 bases, with 4 bases of the junction left unmatched. The CDR3 extends over 14 amino acids. The CDR3 reads CASSQRQGPTEAFF. As DNA, the CDR3 is TGCGCCAGCAGCCAACGACAGGGCCCCACTGAAGCTTTCTTT.

V is TRBV5-1 and J is TRBJ2-7, with D tentatively TRBD2 (6 bases). The CDR3 contains 15 residues. Trimming cost V 0 bases and J 2 bases, with 12 bases left between them. Germline assignment: CDR1 SGHRS and CDR2 YFSETQ. The CDR3 is CASSLEGLNAYEQYF. DNA of the CDR3: TGCGCCAGCAGCTTGGAGGGACTTAACGCCTACGAGCAGTACTTC.

The chain joins TRBV5-4 to TRBJ2-1, with D perhaps TRBD2 (5 bases). V lost 0 bases to trimming and J lost 0 bases, with 10 bases between them. The V gene's germline CDR1 is SGHNT and CDR2 YYREEE (reference sequence). There are 16 residues in the CDR3. The DNA of the CDR3 is TGTGCCAGCAGCTTGGGTAGCGCGAGCTCCTACAATGAGCAGTTCTTC. Its protein is CASSLGSASSYNEQFF.

The V call is TRBV4-2, the J call TRBJ1-1; D is ambiguous. Germline CDR1 reads LGHNA; CDR2 reads YNFKEQ. This CDR3 region has 15 residues. V lost 1 base to trimming and J lost 5 bases, with 14 bases between them. The CDR3 nucleotides read TGTGCCAGCAGCCAAGCGACGTCCGGAGCGACTGAAGCTTTCTTT. This codes for CASSQATSGATEAFF.

V usage is TRBV7-2 and J usage is TRBJ1-4; 9 bases line up with TRBD1. The germline gives CDR1 SGHTA, CDR2 FQGNSA. The CDR3 spans 15 residues. V was pared by 4 bases and J by 8 bases, with 8 bases of the junction left unmatched. As DNA, the CDR3 is TGTGCCAGCAGCTCATACAGGGGGCGCGGGGAAAAACTGTTTTTT. This gives the protein CASSSYRGRGEKLFF.

The V and J genes are TRBV5-1 and TRBJ2-1; D might be TRBD1 (6 bases). V was trimmed by 0 bases and J by 2 bases, leaving 12 bases between them. CDR3 size: 16 residues. In germline, CDR1 is SGHRS, CDR2 YFSETQ. CDR3 region: CASSLDRVRAYNEQFF. DNA of the CDR3: TGCGCCAGCAGCTTGGACAGGGTAAGGGCCTACAATGAGCAGTTCTTC.

The chain couples TRBV6-5 to TRBJ1-1; D call uncertain. There are 13 residues in the CDR3. CDR1 is MNHEY and CDR2 is SVGAGI in the germline V gene. V lost 1 base and J 3 bases, leaving 6 bases between the germline ends. CDR3 sequence: CASSYYEYTEAFF. In DNA, the CDR3 is TGTGCCAGCAGTTACTACGAGTACACTGAAGCTTTCTTT.

The genes are TRBV27 and TRBJ2-7; 11 bases agree with TRBD2. From germline, CDR1 is MNHEY and CDR2 SMNVEV (reference sequence). The CDR3 contains 15 residues. The trim removed 3 bases at V and 6 bases at J, leaving 7 bases unmatched. CDR3 coding DNA: TGTGCCAGCAGTTTTGGGACCGGGACTAGCGGCGAGCAGTACTTC. Translated, it gives CASSFGTGTSGEQYF.

This chain connects TRBV25-1 to TRBJ1-1, with a possible D match to TRBD1 (5 bases). This CDR3 has 14 amino acids. Trimming stripped 1 base from V and 5 bases from J, with 11 bases between. CDR1 is MGHDK and CDR2 is SYGVNS in the germline V gene. The CDR3 region is CASSESKGWTEAFF. The DNA for the CDR3 is TGTGCCAGCAGTGAATCCAAGGGGTGGACTGAAGCTTTCTTT. Looking up the rest from reference TRBV25-1 and TRBJ1-1 gives the full variable domain: EADIYQTPRYLVIGTGKKITLECSQTMGHDKMYWYQQDPGMELHLIHYSYGVNSTEKGDLSSESTVSRIRTEHFPLTLESARPSHTSQYLCASSESKGWTEAFFGQGTRLTVV.

This chain links TRBV19 with TRBJ1-5, with D perhaps matching TRBD1 (6 bases). Germline V gene lookup returns CDR1 LNHDA and CDR2 SQIVND (reference sequence). V was trimmed by 7 bases and J by 2 bases, leaving 15 bases between them. CDR3 length: 15 amino acids. CDR3 bases: TGTGCCAGTATCGCAACAGGGATTCGCAATCAGCCCCAGCATTTT. It yields the protein CASIATGIRNQPQHF.

This chain links TRBV7-3 with TRBJ2-1; 7 bases match TRBD2. Trimming removed 2 bases from V and 5 bases from J; junction bases left unmatched: 6. There are 15 residues in the CDR3. CDR1 is SGHTA and CDR2 is FQGTGA in the germline V gene. In DNA form, the CDR3 reads TGTGCCAGCAGCTTAGGAGGGGACTACAACAATGAGCAGTTCTTC. It is translated as CASSLGGDYNNEQFF. Full variable domain (remainder filled in from reference TRBV7-3 and TRBJ2-1): GAGVSQTPSNKVTEKGKYVELRCDPISGHTALYWYRQSLGQGPEFLIYFQGTGAADDSGLPNDRFFAVRPEGSVSTLKIQRTERGDSAVYLCASSLGGDYNNEQFFGPGTRLTVL.